This T cell receptor beta chain was observed in a study of OX40 agonist ivuxolimab in advanced cancers. Study-level background: Ivuxolimab, which targeted the costimulatory receptor OX40 (CD134), was an agonistic, fully human IgG2 monoclonal antibody. Of the approximately 50 dose-escalation patients, hepatocellular carcinoma was present in about 20, melanoma in around 15, renal cell carcinoma in 9 and head and neck cancer in 9. Intravenous ivuxolimab was administered to patients every 2 weeks at six dose levels: 0.01, 0.1, 0.3, 1.5, 3 and 10 mg/kg. Three dose-escalation patients achieved partial responses, one with hepatocellular carcinoma and two with cutaneous melanoma. In the dose-escalation cohort, 82.7% of patients were male, and the mean age was approximately 60 years, with a range of about 23 to 90. The monotherapy dose-escalation portion (N = 52 patients) of the phase I ivuxolimab trial is reported in the paper. The point of sequencing TCRbeta in the periphery was to test whether ivuxolimab changed TCR sequence diversity and drove clonal T-cell expansion. Prior anti-PD-1, anti-PD-L1 or anti-CTLA-4 therapy was permitted, and 35% to 40% of dose-escalation patients had received checkpoint inhibitors. The research as a whole found: The antigen specificity of the clonally expanded peripheral T cells was not determined. Partial responders in the 0.1-3.0 mg/kg groups had among the lowest normalized peripheral clonal expansion, especially among CD8+ T cells. Clonal expansion of both CD4+ and CD8+ blood T cells was observed from baseline to week 6 at doses 0.1 to 3.0 mg/kg. After ivuxolimab, CD8+ T cells had more expanded clones than CD4+ T cells on average. Low levels of normalized T-cell clonal expansion were also seen in some patients who did not respond.

The trial excluded patients who had a history of autoimmune disease or who were on systemic immunosuppression. Peripheral blood for TCR sequencing was collected from all dose cohorts at baseline, on cycle 4 day 1, and on cycle 7 day 1. The samples were drawn from a first-in-human, open-label, multicenter phase I dose-escalation trial of ivuxolimab. Adults with locally advanced or metastatic head and neck squamous cell, hepatocellular, melanoma or renal cell carcinoma were enrolled in the trial. CD4+ and CD8+ T cells were sorted separately from peripheral blood before TCR sequencing. As concerns this clone: Its antigen is not yet known. The record has no base qualities; no much larger clone is one base away.

V is trimmed back by 2 bases and J by 7 bases, and the junction contains 3 bases that no gene match accounts for. From the cysteine through the phenylalanine, the CDR3 covers 14 amino acids. Only CDR3 DNA remains: 42 bases, in frame from the first base. The germline V gene provides CDR1 SGHRS and CDR2 YFSETQ. Genomic DNA was extracted from sorted cells for sequencing of the TCRbeta CDR3 region. The immunoSEQ Assay was used to sequence the TCRbeta CDR3 regions. TCRdb holds this immuneACCESS table with in-frame rearrangements only. Some clones are missing; in checked studies, unresolved V genes explain under half, and the rest has no known cause. This sample holds 44,000 or so clones; 88% were observed only once. The top ten hold roughly 3.3% of the sample.

Sequences were derived from CD4+ or CD8+ T cells sorted from blood, sampled in a trial of the OX40 agonist ivuxolimab. The receptor's source is an adult with an advanced solid tumor such as melanoma, head and neck, liver or kidney cancer. This sequence uses TRBV5-1 and TRBJ1-6, and TRBD1 matches 7 of the central bases. The nucleotide sequence is given as TGCGCCAGCAGCTTAGGACAGGCAAATTCACCCCTCCACTTT. It encodes CASSLGQANSPLHF.